The 21 T cell receptor beta chains below were found in one sample sequenced in a study of blood T cell repertoires in COVID-19. Generated by immunoSEQ multiplex PCR, the TCRdb table keeps only in-frame clones and is missing some. This table holds 80,000 to 95,000 clones, about 89% found once. Source material: peripheral blood. Receptors originate from a woman aged 70-85 years with acute or convalescent COVID-19.

This chain joins TRBV27 and TRBJ2-2, with TRBD1 matching over 7 bases. Germline V gene data show CDR1 as MNHEY and CDR2 as SMNVEV (reference sequence). V dropped 6 bases and J dropped 3; count of bases not matched to a gene: 4. The CDR3 runs 14 residues. CDR3 nucleotide sequence: TGTGCCAGCAGAAGGCAGGGGGACACCGGGGAGCTGTTTTTT. It is translated as CASRRQGDTGELFF.

V is TRBV5-1 and J is TRBJ2-3; 13 nucleotides line up with TRBD2. CDR3 length: 16 residues. J lost 5 bases, V lost 5 bases, and 8 bases had no gene match. Per germline, CDR1 SGHRS and CDR2 YFSETQ. The CDR3, as DNA: TGCGCCAGCAGTCCCCGACTAGCGGGAGGTGGAGATACGCAGTATTTT. Its translation: CASSPRLAGGGDTQYF.

The chain recombines TRBV19 with TRBJ1-5; D is undetermined. Trimming stripped 4 bases from V and 2 bases from J, with 9 bases between. Germline V lookup: CDR1 LNHDA, CDR2 SQIVND (reference sequence). This CDR3 has 14 residues. The CDR3: CASSRASGNQPQHF. CDR3 in DNA: TGTGCCAGTAGTAGGGCCTCGGGCAATCAGCCCCAGCATTTT.

The chain joins TRBV10-1 to TRBJ1-1, with D possibly matching TRBD1 (6 bases). CDR3 length: 11 residues. The V gene lost 2 bases and the J gene lost 11 bases, with 9 bases spanning the gap. Germline CDR1 is WNHNN and CDR2 is SYGVQD (reference sequence). The CDR3 coding sequence is TGCGCCAGCAGTGAGGGACAGAGGGCTTTCTTT. It yields the protein CASSEGQRAFF.

Here the CDR3 reads CASSFSGTAAEGQYF. CDR3 DNA sequence: TGCGCCAGCAGCTTCTCCGGGACAGCCGCGGAGGGCCAGTACTTC. The chain carries TRBV5-1 and TRBJ2-5; D is perhaps TRBD1 (7 bases). Germline V gives CDR1 SGHRS, CDR2 YFSETQ. V lost 2 bases and J lost 10, with 21 bases in between. This CDR3 region has 15 residues.

The chain joins TRBV5-1 to TRBJ2-3; possibly TRBD1 for D (6 bases). V lost 5 bases, J lost 2 bases, and 18 bases lay in between. CDR3 length: 16 residues. Germline assignment: CDR1 SGHRS and CDR2 YFSETQ. This chain's CDR3 is CASSRKSGTNTDTQYF. CDR3 nucleotides: TGCGCCAGCAGTCGAAAATCCGGGACAAACACAGATACGCAGTATTTT.

The chain has TRBV7-9 and TRBJ1-1, with 8 bases matching TRBD1. The CDR3 is made up of 17 amino acids. V shed 1 base and J 4 bases; nucleotides not matched to a gene: 11. Per the germline V gene, CDR1 is SEHNR and CDR2 is FQNEAQ (reference sequence). CDR3 in amino acids: CASSLGWDPDRGTEAFF. The CDR3 region has the DNA TGTGCCAGCAGCTTAGGCTGGGACCCCGACAGGGGCACTGAAGCTTTCTTT. The full variable domain, its missing parts supplied by reference TRBV7-9 and TRBJ1-1, is DTGVSQNPRHKITKRGQNVTFRCDPISEHNRLYWYRQTLGQGPEFLTYFQNEAQLEKSRLLSDRFSAERPKGSFSTLEIQRTEQGDSAMYLCASSLGWDPDRGTEAFFGQGTRLTVV.

The chain employs TRBV2 and TRBJ2-4; D may be TRBD2 (6 bases). From germline, CDR1 is SNHLY and CDR2 FYNNEI. Trimming cost V 2 bases and J 3 bases, with 11 bases left between them. The CDR3 length is 15 residues. The CDR3 DNA reads TGTGCCAGCAGTGAACCCCCCGGGGGCAAAAACATTCAGTACTTC. Encoded protein: CASSEPPGGKNIQYF.

The count of this clone is one. The chain joins TRBV5-1 to TRBJ2-2, with 12 bases aligning to TRBD2. The CDR3 runs to 19 residues. Germline CDR1 reads SGHRS; CDR2 reads YFSETQ. J was trimmed by 6 bases and V by 0 bases; bases with no gene match: 12. This CDR3 reads CASSLGERTGLAGPGELFF. The CDR3 DNA reads as TGCGCCAGCAGCTTGGGAGAACGGACAGGACTAGCGGGACCCGGGGAGCTGTTTTTT.

The chain uses TRBV6-1 and TRBJ2-3, with 10 positions matching TRBD2. J gave up 1 base and V 4 bases, and 5 bases lay outside the gene matches. The CDR3 extends over 16 amino acids. Germline lookup yields CDR1 MNHNS and CDR2 SASEGT. The CDR3 loop is CASSGWTSGGTDTQYF. The DNA for the CDR3 is TGTGCCAGCAGTGGGTGGACTAGCGGCGGCACAGATACGCAGTATTTT.

The chain is built from TRBV28 and TRBJ1-1; 7 bases align to TRBD1. The CDR3 consists of 13 residues. With V trimmed by 6 bases and J by 7 bases, 8 bases remained unmatched. CDR1 is MDHEN and CDR2 is SYDVKM in the germline V gene. CDR3 region: CASRGTVPNEAFF. The CDR3 DNA follows: TGTGCCAGCAGGGGGACAGTACCCAATGAAGCTTTCTTT.

This clone was seen a few times. The chain joins TRBV5-1 to TRBJ1-3; D is uncertain. The CDR3 contains 19 residues. Germline V gene sequence: CDR1 SGHRS, CDR2 YFSETQ. Trimming stripped 4 bases from V and 0 bases from J, with 23 bases between. The CDR3 loop reads CASSPGLYQDGISGNTIYF. The DNA of the CDR3 is TGCGCCAGCAGCCCAGGACTGTATCAGGACGGAATCTCTGGAAACACCATATATTTT.

The chain uses TRBV30 and TRBJ2-3; 7 bases map to TRBD2. Trimming removed 8 bases from V and 3 bases from J; junction bases left unmatched: 8. CDR3 length: 13 residues. Germline CDR1 is GTSNPN and CDR2 is SVGIG (reference sequence). The CDR3 DNA is TGTGCCGGATCTAGCGGAAATACAGATACGCAGTATTTT. Its protein is CAGSSGNTDTQYF.

The rearrangement links TRBV5-4 to TRBJ1-6; 8 nucleotides line up with TRBD1. The CDR3 length is 14 residues. V shed 4 bases, J shed 7 bases, and the junction held 4 bases outside the gene matches. The germline CDR1 and CDR2 sequences are SGHNT and YYREEE (reference sequence). Here the CDR3 DNA reads TGTGCCAGCAGCAGGGACAGGCTAAATTCACCCCTCCACTTT. This codes for CASSRDRLNSPLHF.

J is TRBJ2-2 and V is TRBV5-6; D call uncertain. V dropped 4 bases and J dropped 0 bases, with 10 bases sitting between them. Germline V gene lookup returns CDR1 SGHDT and CDR2 YYEEEE. This CDR3 is built from 15 residues. CDR3 coding DNA: TGTGCCAGCAGCAAGCGCACCACGAACACCGGGGAGCTGTTTTTT. It encodes CASSKRTTNTGELFF.

The sample holds one count of this clone. This chain connects TRBV19 to TRBJ2-5; D possibly corresponds to TRBD2 (5 bases). From germline, CDR1 is LNHDA and CDR2 SQIVND (reference sequence). The CDR3 is 13 amino acids. Deletions cut 6 bases from V and 12 bases from J, with 20 bases between. The CDR3 protein is CASSKTGSPAEYF. The DNA for the CDR3 is TGTGCCAGTAGCAAAACGGGGAGCCCGGCCGAGTACTTC.

This sequence joins TRBV29-1 and TRBJ2-1; 9 positions match TRBD2. The CDR3 totals 13 residues. The ends lost 8 bases at V and 12 bases at J; junction bases unmatched: 14. The germline CDR1 and CDR2 sequences are SQVTM and ANQGSEA. In DNA form, the CDR3 reads TGCAGCCTGAGAGAAGCGGGAGGTTTGAGGCAGTTCTTC. Amino acid sequence: CSLREAGGLRQFF.

This sequence joins TRBV4-1 and TRBJ2-1; 14 positions agree with TRBD2. The CDR3 spans 19 residues. The germline V gene encodes CDR1 MGHRA and CDR2 YSYEKL. V lost 5 bases, J lost 4 bases, and 13 bases stayed unmatched. The CDR3 coding sequence is TGCGCCAGCAGCTCGGGACTAGCGGGGGCCGTCATCCGATACAATGAGCAGTTCTTC. It translates to CASSSGLAGAVIRYNEQFF.

V is TRBV18 and J is TRBJ2-2; 8 positions match TRBD1. V lost 7 bases and J lost 6; bases outside the gene matches: 10. From germline, CDR1 is KGHSH and CDR2 LQKENI. This CDR3 region has 15 residues. The CDR3 here is CASFARDRLAGELFF. The CDR3 region has the DNA TGTGCCAGCTTTGCTCGGGACAGGTTGGCCGGGGAGCTGTTTTTT.

The gene calls are TRBV21-1 and TRBJ2-3; TRBD2, as called in the table, went unchecked against the DNA. TRBV21-1 has pseudogene status. The CDR3 is 15 amino acids. CDR3: CASSAHLGRADTQYF. The CDR3 coding sequence is TGTGCCAGCAGCGCTCATTTAGGGCGGGCAGATACGCAGTATTTT.

The CDR3 DNA reads TGTGCCAGCAGCGTAGGAGAAAACCCTGGAAACACCATATATTTT. It yields the protein CASSVGENPGNTIYF. V and J are TRBV9 and TRBJ1-3; D is ambiguous. Looked up from germline, CDR1 is SGDLS and CDR2 is YYNGEE. V gave up 0 bases and J gave up 2 bases, with 9 bases separating them. The CDR3 covers 15 residues. Full variable domain (outside the CDR3, taken from reference TRBV9 and TRBJ1-3): DSGVTQTPKHLITATGQRVTLRCSPRSGDLSVYWYQQSLDQGLQFLIQYYNGEERAKGNILERFSAQQFPDLHSELNLSSLELGDSALYFCASSVGENPGNTIYFGEGSWLTVV.